The T cell receptor (beta chain) described here comes from a study of CD8 T cells in ankylosing spondylitis. Study-level findings and limits: Significant enrichment of disease-linked clones was reported in matched ankylosing spondylitis synovial fluid.

This clonotype was observed many times. What it recognizes is unknown. One entry per CDR3 protein results from TCRdb running MiXCR on the 5' RACE reads. This sample has about 130,000 distinct CDR3 sequences, with approximately 13% found just once. The receptor's source is a female donor with ankylosing spondylitis or in good health (not recorded which). The specimen was blood, either unsorted or a sorted T cell fraction (not recorded which).

DNA of the CDR3: TGTGCCAGCAGCTTAGGACTAGCGGGGGGCCGTTCCGATACGCAGTATTTT. This sequence encodes CASSLGLAGGRSDTQYF. The gene calls are TRBV11-2 and TRBJ2-3; TRBD2 aligns across 13 bases. Germline loops: CDR1 SGHAT, CDR2 FQNNGV. V shed 1 base and J 6 bases; nucleotides not matched to a gene: 7. The CDR3 runs 17 residues.